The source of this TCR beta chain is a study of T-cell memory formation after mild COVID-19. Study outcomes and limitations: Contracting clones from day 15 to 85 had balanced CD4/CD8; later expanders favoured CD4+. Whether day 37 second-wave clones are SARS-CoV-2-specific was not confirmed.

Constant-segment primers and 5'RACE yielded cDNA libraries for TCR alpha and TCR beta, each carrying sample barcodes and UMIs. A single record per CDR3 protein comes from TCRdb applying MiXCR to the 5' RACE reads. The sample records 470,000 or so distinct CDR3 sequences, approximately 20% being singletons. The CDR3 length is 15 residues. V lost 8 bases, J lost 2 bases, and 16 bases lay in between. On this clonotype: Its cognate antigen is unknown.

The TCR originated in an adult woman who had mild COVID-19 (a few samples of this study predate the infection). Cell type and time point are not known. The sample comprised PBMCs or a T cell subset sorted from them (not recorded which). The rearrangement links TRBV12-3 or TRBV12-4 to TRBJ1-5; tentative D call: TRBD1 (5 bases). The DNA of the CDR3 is TGTGCCAGCCGAATGGGACGTATCGGCAATCAGCCCCAGCATTTT. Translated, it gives CASRMGRIGNQPQHF.